The 5 T cell receptor beta chains below all came from one sample that was sequenced in a study of T cell repertoires in cytomegalovirus infection. TCRdb re-called the reads through MiXCR, storing one row per CDR3 protein. The table lists around 130,000 distinct CDR3 sequences, roughly a quarter of them singletons. Their recognized antigens are unknown. Input material: PBMCs, sequenced either directly or after in vitro stimulation (not recorded which). The origin of the receptors is a human donor in good health (CMV status not recorded). Some clones in this sample may be carry-over from other donors' samples.

This clonotype was observed many times. The chain carries TRBV7-2 and TRBJ2-1; a possible D gene is TRBD2 (5 bases). The ends were cut back, 5 bases at V and 0 bases at J, with 11 bases in the middle. The CDR3 is 15 residues long. CDR1 is SGHTA, CDR2 FQGNSA, per germline. CDR3 sequence (DNA): TGTGCCAGCAGCCTCGGAACTAGCTCCTACAATGAGCAGTTCTTC. It translates to CASSLGTSSYNEQFF.

This clonotype occurred many times. The chain links TRBV7-2 to TRBJ2-6; a possible D gene is TRBD1 (5 bases). In germline, CDR1 is SGHTA, CDR2 FQGNSA. V was pared by 9 bases and J by 4 bases, with 10 bases between. The CDR3 runs to 13 residues. CDR3 DNA sequence: TGTGCCAGTGGGGCGAGGGGGGCCAACGTCCTGACTTTC. Translating gives CASGARGANVLTF.

This clonotype was observed a few times. The rearrangement joins TRBV6-1 to TRBJ2-5; D may correspond to TRBD1 or TRBD2 (5 bases each). Trimming left V 7 bases short and J 3 bases short, with 12 bases between. Germline loops: CDR1 MNHNS, CDR2 SASEGT. The CDR3 has 13 amino acids. CDR3 sequence: CASMRDAKETQYF. CDR3 coding DNA: TGTGCCAGCATGAGGGACGCAAAAGAGACCCAGTACTTC.

The rearrangement joins TRBV5-1 to TRBJ2-7, with no clear D. Germline V CDR1 and CDR2: SGHRS, YFSETQ. The V end was cut by 0 bases, the J end by 3 bases, with 4 bases between. The CDR3 covers 12 residues. CDR3 bases: TGCGCCAGCAGCTTGGAGGGCTACGAGCAGTACGTC. Translating gives CASSLEGYEQYV.

This chain connects TRBV12-3 or TRBV12-4 to TRBJ2-7, with a possible D match to TRBD2 (6 bases). This CDR3 region has 14 residues. Trimming removed 2 bases from V and 7 bases from J, with 15 bases in between. The chain's CDR3 is CASSLSGVEVEQYF. The CDR3 DNA is TGTGCCAGCAGTTTATCGGGAGTGGAAGTTGAGCAGTACTTC.